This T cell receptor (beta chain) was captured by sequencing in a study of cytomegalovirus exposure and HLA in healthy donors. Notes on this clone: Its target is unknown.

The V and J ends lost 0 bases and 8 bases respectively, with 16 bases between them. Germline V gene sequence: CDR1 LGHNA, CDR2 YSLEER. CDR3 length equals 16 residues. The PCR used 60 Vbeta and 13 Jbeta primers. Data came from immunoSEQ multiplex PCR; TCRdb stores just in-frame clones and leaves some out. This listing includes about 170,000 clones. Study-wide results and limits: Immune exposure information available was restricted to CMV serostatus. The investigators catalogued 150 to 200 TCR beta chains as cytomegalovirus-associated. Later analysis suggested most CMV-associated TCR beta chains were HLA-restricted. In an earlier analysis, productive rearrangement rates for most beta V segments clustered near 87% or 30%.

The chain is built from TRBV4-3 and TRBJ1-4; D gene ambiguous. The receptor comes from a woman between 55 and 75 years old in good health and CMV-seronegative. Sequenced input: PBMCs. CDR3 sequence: CASSQDRGGREEKLFF. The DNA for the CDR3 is TGCGCCAGCAGCCAAGATCGAGGAGGTCGGGAAGAAAAACTGTTTTTT.